This T cell receptor beta chain was identified in a study of blood T cell repertoires in COVID-19. This CDR3 comprises 14 residues. The germline gives CDR1 KGHSH, CDR2 LQKENI. J was trimmed by 0 bases and V by 3 bases; bases with no gene match: 0. The assay was immunoSEQ multiplex PCR, and TCRdb's table has in-frame clones only and misses some. The sample holds about 65,000 clones, approximately 93% seen once. Sequencing input: peripheral blood. The rearrangement uses TRBV18 and TRBJ1-1; 8 bases are a match to TRBD1. The source is a man in his 70s with active COVID-19. CDR3 DNA sequence: TGTGCCAGCTCACCGACAGGGGTGAACACTGAAGCTTTCTTT. This codes for CASSPTGVNTEAFF.